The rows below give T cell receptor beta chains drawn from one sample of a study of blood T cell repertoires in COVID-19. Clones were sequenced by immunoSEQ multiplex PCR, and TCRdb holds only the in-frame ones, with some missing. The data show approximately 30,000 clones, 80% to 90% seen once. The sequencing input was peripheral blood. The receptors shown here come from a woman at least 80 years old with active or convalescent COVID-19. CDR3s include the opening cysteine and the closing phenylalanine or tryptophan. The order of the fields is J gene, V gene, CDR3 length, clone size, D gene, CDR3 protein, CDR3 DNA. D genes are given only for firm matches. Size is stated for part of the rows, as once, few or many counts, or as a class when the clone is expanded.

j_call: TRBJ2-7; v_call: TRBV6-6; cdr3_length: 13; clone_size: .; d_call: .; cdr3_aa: CASRANGDYEQYF; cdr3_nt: TGTGCCAGCAGAGCAAACGGGGACTACGAGCAGTACTTC
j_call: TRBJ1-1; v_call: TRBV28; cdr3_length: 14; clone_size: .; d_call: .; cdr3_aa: CASSPSGQNTEAFF; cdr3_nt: TGTGCCAGCAGTCCGTCGGGACAGAACACTGAAGCTTTCTTT
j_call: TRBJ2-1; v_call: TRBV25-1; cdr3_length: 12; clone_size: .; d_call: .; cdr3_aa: CASRESGYEQFF; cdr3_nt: TGTGCCAGCAGAGAATCAGGGTATGAGCAGTTCTTC
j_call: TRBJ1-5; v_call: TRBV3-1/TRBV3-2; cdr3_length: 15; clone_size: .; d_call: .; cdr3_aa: CASSPDINSNQPQHF; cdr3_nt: TGTGCCAGCAGTCCGGACATCAATAGCAATCAGCCCCAGCATTTT
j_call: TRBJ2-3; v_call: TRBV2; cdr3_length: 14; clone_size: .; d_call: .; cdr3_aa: CASRIGPGADTQYF; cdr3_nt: TGTGCCAGCAGAATAGGACCGGGGGCAGATACGCAGTATTTT
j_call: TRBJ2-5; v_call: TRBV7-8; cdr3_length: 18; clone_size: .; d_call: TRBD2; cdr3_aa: CASIGLAGAQPPQETQYF; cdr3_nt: TGTGCCAGCATCGGACTAGCGGGGGCCCAACCCCCACAAGAGACCCAGTACTTC
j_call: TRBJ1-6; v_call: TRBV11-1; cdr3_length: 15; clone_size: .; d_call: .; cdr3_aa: CASRVGQAYNSPLHF; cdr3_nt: TGTGCCAGCCGTGTCGGTCAAGCATATAATTCACCCCTCCACTTT
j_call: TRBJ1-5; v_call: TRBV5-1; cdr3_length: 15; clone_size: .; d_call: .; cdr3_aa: CASSLGGGGHQPQHF; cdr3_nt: TGCGCCAGCAGCTTGGGGGGAGGAGGGCATCAGCCCCAGCATTTT
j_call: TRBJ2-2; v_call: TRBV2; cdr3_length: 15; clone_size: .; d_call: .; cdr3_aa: CASSVNQGPTGELFF; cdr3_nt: TGTGCCAGCAGTGTTAACCAGGGCCCCACCGGGGAGCTGTTTTTT
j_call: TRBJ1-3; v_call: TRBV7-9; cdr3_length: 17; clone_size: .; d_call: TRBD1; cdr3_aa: CASSTPGTGWFGNTIYF; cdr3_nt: TGTGCCAGCAGCACACCCGGGACAGGGTGGTTCGGAAACACCATATATTTT
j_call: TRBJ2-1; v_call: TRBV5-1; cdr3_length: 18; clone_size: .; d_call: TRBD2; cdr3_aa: CASSFGTSGRSSYNEQFF; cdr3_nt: TGCGCCAGCAGCTTTGGGACTAGCGGTAGGAGCTCCTACAATGAGCAGTTCTTC
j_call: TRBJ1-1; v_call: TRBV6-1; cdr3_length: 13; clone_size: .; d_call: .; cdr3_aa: CASSEDTRSRAFF; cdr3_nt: TGTGCCAGCAGTGAAGATACCAGATCTAGAGCTTTCTTT
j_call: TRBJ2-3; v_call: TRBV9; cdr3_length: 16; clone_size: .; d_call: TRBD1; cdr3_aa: CASSVLPGQGLDTQYF; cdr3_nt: TGTGCCAGCAGCGTGCTACCGGGACAGGGGCTAGATACGCAGTATTTT
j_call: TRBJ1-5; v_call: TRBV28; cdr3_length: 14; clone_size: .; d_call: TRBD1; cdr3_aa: CASSFGTGSQPQHF; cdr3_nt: TGTGCCAGCAGTTTTGGGACAGGAAGTCAGCCCCAGCATTTT
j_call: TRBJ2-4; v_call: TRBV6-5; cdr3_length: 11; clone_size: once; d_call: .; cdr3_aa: CAGLAKNIQYF; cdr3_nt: TGTGCCGGCCTAGCCAAAAACATTCAGTACTTC
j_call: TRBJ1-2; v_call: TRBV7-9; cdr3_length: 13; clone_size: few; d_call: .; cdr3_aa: CASSLEEFLGYTF; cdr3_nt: TGTGCCAGCAGCTTAGAGGAGTTTCTCGGCTACACCTTC
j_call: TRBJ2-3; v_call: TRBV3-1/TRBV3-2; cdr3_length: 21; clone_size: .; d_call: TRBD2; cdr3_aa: CASSQDQRTSGGLMSTDTQYF; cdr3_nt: TGTGCCAGCAGCCAAGATCAAAGGACTAGCGGGGGGTTAATGAGCACAGATACGCAGTATTTT
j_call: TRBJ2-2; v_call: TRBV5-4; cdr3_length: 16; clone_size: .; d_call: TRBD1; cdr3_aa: CASSSPGQGNTGELFF; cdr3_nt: TGTGCCAGCAGCTCGCCGGGACAGGGGAACACCGGGGAGCTGTTTTTT
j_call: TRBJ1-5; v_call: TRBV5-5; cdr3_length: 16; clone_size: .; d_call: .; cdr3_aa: CASSSVGGDSNQPQHF; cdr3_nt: TGTGCCAGCAGCTCGGTGGGGGGTGACAGCAATCAGCCCCAGCATTTT
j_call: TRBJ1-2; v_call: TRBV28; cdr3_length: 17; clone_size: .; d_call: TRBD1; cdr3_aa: CASSPTTPGGRNYGYTF; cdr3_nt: TGTGCCAGCAGCCCGACCACCCCAGGGGGCAGGAACTATGGCTACACCTTC
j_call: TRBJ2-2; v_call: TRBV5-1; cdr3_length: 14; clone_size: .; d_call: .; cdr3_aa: CASSFSGDTGELFF; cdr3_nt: TGCGCCAGCAGCTTCTCGGGGGACACCGGGGAGCTGTTTTTT
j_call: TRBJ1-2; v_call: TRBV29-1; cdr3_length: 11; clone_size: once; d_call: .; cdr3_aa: CSVVQDYGYTF; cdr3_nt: TGCAGCGTTGTACAGGACTATGGCTACACCTTC
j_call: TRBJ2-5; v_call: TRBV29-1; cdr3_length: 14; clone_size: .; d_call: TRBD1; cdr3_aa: CSVPADRAGETQYF; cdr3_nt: TGCAGCGTACCCGCGGACAGGGCTGGGGAGACCCAGTACTTC
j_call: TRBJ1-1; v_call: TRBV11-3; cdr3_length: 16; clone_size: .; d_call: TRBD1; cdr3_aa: CASSRHGTGGHTEAFF; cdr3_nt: TGTGCCAGCAGCCGACATGGGACAGGGGGCCACACTGAAGCTTTCTTT
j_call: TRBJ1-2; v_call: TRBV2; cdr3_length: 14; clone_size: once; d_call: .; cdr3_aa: CASSVQETNYGYTF; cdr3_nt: TGTGCCAGCAGTGTACAGGAAACTAACTATGGCTACACCTTC
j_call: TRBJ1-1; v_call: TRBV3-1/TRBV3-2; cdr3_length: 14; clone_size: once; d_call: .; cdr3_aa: CASSQDHGRTEAFF; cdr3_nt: TGTGCCAGCAGCCAAGATCATGGGAGGACTGAAGCTTTCTTT
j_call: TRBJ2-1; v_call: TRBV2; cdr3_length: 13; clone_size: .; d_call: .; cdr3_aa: CASSEFRGNEQFF; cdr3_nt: TGTGCCAGCAGTGAGTTCCGAGGCAATGAGCAGTTCTTC
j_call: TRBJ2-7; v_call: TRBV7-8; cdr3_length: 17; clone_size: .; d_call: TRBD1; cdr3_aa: CASSLETQGVGAYEQYF; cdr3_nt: TGTGCCAGCAGCTTAGAAACCCAGGGGGTAGGGGCCTACGAGCAGTACTTC
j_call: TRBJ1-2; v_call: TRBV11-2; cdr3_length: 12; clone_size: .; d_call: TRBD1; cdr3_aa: CASSSGTGVGPF; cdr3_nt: TGTGCCAGCAGCTCAGGGACAGGGGTTGGCCCCTTC
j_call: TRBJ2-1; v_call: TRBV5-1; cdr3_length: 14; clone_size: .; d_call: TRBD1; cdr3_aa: CASSPGQGFNEQFF; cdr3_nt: TGCGCCAGCAGCCCGGGACAGGGTTTCAATGAGCAGTTCTTC
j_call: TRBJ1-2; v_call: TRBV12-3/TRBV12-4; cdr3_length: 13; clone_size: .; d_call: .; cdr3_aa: CASSPGGGRGYTF; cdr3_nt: TGTGCCAGCAGTCCCGGGGGGGGAAGGGGCTACACCTTC
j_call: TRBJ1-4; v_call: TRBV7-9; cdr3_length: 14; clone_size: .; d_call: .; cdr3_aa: CASSLGQGEEKLFF; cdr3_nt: TGTGCCAGCAGCTTAGGGCAGGGCGAAGAAAAACTGTTTTTT
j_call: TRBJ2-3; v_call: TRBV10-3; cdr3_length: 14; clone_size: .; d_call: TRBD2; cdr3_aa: CAISVAGGPDTQYF; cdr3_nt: TGTGCCATCAGTGTTGCGGGGGGACCAGATACGCAGTATTTT
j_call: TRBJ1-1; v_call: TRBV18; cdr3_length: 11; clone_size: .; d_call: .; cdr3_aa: CASTINTEAFF; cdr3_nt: TGTGCCAGCACAATAAACACTGAAGCTTTCTTT
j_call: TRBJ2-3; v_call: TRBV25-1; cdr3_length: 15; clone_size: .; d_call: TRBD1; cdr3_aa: CASSGGQQLTDTQYF; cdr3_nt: TGTGCCAGCAGTGGGGGACAGCAGCTCACAGATACGCAGTATTTT
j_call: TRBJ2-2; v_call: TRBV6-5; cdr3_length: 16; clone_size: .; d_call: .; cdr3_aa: CASSYWGVSNTGELFF; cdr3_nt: TGTGCCAGCAGTTACTGGGGCGTGAGCAACACCGGGGAGCTGTTTTTT
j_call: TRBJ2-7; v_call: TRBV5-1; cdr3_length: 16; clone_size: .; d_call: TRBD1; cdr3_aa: CASSLTGDNRWDEQYF; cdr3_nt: TGCGCCAGCAGCCTGACAGGGGATAATAGGTGGGACGAGCAGTACTTC
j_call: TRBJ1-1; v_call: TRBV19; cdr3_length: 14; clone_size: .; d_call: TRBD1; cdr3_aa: CASSTDRGNTEAFF; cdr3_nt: TGTGCCAGTAGTACGGACAGGGGAAACACTGAAGCTTTCTTT
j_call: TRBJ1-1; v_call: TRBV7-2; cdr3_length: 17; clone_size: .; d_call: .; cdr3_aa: CASSTEGGMSRNTEAFF; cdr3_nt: TGTGCCAGCAGCACCGAGGGGGGGATGTCGCGGAACACTGAAGCTTTCTTT
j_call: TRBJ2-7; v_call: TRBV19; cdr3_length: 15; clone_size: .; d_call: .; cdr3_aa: CASTNQPQGPYEQYF; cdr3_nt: TGTGCCAGTACCAACCAACCCCAGGGGCCCTACGAGCAGTACTTC
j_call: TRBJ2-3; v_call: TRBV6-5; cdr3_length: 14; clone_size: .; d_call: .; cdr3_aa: CASRLAVGTDTQYF; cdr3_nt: TGTGCCAGCAGACTAGCCGTTGGCACAGATACGCAGTATTTT
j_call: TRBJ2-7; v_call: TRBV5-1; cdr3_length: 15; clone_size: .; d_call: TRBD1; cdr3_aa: CASSDDRVRTYEQYF; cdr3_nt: TGCGCCAGCAGCGACGACAGGGTACGAACCTACGAGCAGTACTTC
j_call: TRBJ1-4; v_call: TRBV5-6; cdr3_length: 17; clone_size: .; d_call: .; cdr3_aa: CASSLRLLQATNEKLFF; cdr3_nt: TGTGCCAGCAGCTTGCGTCTCCTACAGGCAACTAATGAAAAACTGTTTTTT
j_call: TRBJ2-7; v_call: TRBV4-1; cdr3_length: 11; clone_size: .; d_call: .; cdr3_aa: CASSNTYEQYF; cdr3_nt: TGCGCCAGCAGCAATACCTACGAGCAGTACTTC
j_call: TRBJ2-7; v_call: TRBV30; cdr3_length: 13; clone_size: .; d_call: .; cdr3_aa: CAWSVQISYEQYF; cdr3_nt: TGTGCCTGGAGTGTACAGATCTCCTACGAGCAGTACTTC
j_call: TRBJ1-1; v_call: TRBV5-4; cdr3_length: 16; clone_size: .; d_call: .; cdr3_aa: CASIRSMGQGGIEAFF; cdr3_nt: TGTGCCAGCATCCGAAGTATGGGGCAGGGAGGGATAGAAGCTTTCTTT
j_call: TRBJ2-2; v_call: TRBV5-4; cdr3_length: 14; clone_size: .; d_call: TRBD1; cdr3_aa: CASSLGGQGRELFF; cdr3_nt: TGTGCCAGCAGCTTAGGGGGACAGGGCAGGGAGCTGTTTTTT
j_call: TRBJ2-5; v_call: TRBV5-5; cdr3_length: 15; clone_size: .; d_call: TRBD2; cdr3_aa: CASSLRGVEEETQYF; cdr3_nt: TGTGCCAGCAGCTTACGGGGGGTTGAGGAAGAGACCCAGTACTTC
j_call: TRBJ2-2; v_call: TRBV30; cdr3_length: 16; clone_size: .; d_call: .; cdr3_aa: CAWSVLGGGNTGELFF; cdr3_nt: TGTGCCTGGAGTGTACTAGGGGGGGGCAACACCGGGGAGCTGTTTTTT
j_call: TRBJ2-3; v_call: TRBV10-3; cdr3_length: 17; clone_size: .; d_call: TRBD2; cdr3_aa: CAISENLAGSGTDTQYF; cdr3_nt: TGTGCCATCAGTGAAAATCTAGCGGGGTCGGGCACAGATACGCAGTATTTT
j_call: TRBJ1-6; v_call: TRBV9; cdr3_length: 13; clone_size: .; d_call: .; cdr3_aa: CASSRQGNSPLHF; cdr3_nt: TGTGCCAGCAGCCGTCAGGGGAATTCACCCCTCCACTTT
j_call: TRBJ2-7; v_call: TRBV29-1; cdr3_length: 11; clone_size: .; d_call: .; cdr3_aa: CSVEDSYEQYF; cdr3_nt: TGCAGCGTTGAGGACAGCTACGAGCAGTACTTC
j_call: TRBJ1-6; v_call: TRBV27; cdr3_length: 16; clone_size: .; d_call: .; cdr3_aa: CASGRDTAVYNSPLHF; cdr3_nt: TGTGCCAGCGGCCGGGACACCGCGGTCTATAATTCACCCCTCCACTTT
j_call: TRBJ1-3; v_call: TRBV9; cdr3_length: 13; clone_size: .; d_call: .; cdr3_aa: CASSAGTLNTIYF; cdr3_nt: TGTGCCAGCAGCGCCGGGACTCTAAACACCATATATTTT
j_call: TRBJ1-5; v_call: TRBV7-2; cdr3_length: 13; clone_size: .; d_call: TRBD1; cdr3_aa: CASSYQGDQPQHF; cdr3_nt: TGTGCCAGCAGCTACCAGGGGGATCAGCCCCAGCATTTT
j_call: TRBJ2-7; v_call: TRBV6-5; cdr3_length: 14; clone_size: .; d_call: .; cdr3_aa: CASSYGPVSYEQYF; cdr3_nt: TGTGCCAGCAGTTACGGGCCGGTCTCCTACGAGCAGTACTTC
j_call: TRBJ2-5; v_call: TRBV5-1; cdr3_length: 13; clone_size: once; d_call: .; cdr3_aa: CASSGGEQETQYF; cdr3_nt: TGCGCCAGCAGCGGCGGGGAACAAGAGACCCAGTACTTC